This T cell receptor beta chain emerged from a study of T cell responses to AZD1222 COVID-19 vaccine. Sequencing was performed with immunoSEQ multiplex PCR; in TCRdb, only in-frame clones are kept and a portion is missing. Among roughly 150,000 clones listed, roughly 87% were seen once. In regard to this clone: Its antigen remains unknown.

This CDR3 region has 11 residues. The V gene's germline CDR1 is GTSNPN and CDR2 SVGIG (reference sequence). The V and J ends lost 4 bases and 2 bases respectively, with 5 bases between them. Study-wide findings and caveats: Distributed over spike, vaccine-associated CD4 TCRs predominated at 160-218 and 743-854. Donors skewed white British and female; clonal diversity was possibly underestimated.

Here the sequenced sample was peripheral blood, taken 28 days after the second AZD1222 dose. This clonotype was obtained from an adult who received the AZD1222 COVID-19 vaccine. The chain employs TRBV30 and TRBJ2-5, with unresolved D. This CDR3 is CAWTTQETQYF. The CDR3 bases are TGTGCCTGGACAACGCAAGAGACCCAGTACTTC.